Listed below are T cell receptor beta chains from one sample, sequenced in a study of blood T cell repertoires in COVID-19. Clones were read by immunoSEQ multiplex PCR, and TCRdb kept only the in-frame ones, dropping some. The profile shows approximately 140,000 clones, approximately 88% of them singletons. The sample taken for sequencing was peripheral blood. The receptors stem from a human donor in a cohort sampled during active COVID-19. Both conserved end residues are part of each CDR3. The D gene is left open where the match is weak. The size entry is marked missing in some rows and otherwise reads once, few, many or a size class.

d_call: NA
v_call: TRBV12-3/TRBV12-4
clone_size: NA
j_call: TRBJ2-1
cdr3_aa: CASSFSALGQFF
cdr3_nt: TGTGCCAGCAGTTTTAGTGCTCTAGGGCAGTTCTTC

d_call: NA
v_call: TRBV5-1
clone_size: NA
j_call: TRBJ2-2
cdr3_aa: CASSRGTPNTGELFF
cdr3_nt: TGCGCCAGCAGCCGGGGAACACCGAACACCGGGGAGCTGTTTTTT

d_call: TRBD1
v_call: TRBV2
clone_size: few
j_call: TRBJ2-2
cdr3_aa: CASSVTGGSGELFF
cdr3_nt: TGTGCCAGCAGTGTGACAGGGGGATCCGGGGAGCTGTTTTTT

d_call: NA
v_call: TRBV6-1
clone_size: NA
j_call: TRBJ1-5
cdr3_aa: CASSETRGLSNQPQHF
cdr3_nt: TGTGCCAGCAGTGAAACCCGAGGTTTAAGCAATCAGCCCCAGCATTTT

d_call: NA
v_call: TRBV10-3
clone_size: once
j_call: TRBJ1-2
cdr3_aa: CAISDRGSYGYTF
cdr3_nt: TGTGCCATCAGTGACAGGGGTTCCTATGGCTACACCTTC

d_call: NA
v_call: TRBV21-1
clone_size: NA
j_call: TRBJ2-7
cdr3_aa: CASSKDPAGGYYEQYF
cdr3_nt: TGTGCCAGCAGCAAAGACCCAGCGGGGGGCTACTACGAGCAGTACTTC

d_call: TRBD1
v_call: TRBV4-3
clone_size: few
j_call: TRBJ2-7
cdr3_aa: CASSQYRGVSYEQYF
cdr3_nt: TGCGCCAGCAGCCAGTACAGGGGGGTCTCCTACGAGCAGTACTTC

d_call: TRBD1
v_call: TRBV19
clone_size: once
j_call: TRBJ1-1
cdr3_aa: CASSHRGQGNEAFF
cdr3_nt: TGTGCCAGTAGTCACAGGGGGCAAGGTAATGAAGCTTTCTTT

d_call: TRBD1
v_call: TRBV2
clone_size: NA
j_call: TRBJ2-5
cdr3_aa: CASSGIDRVTGETQYF
cdr3_nt: TGTGCCAGCAGTGGGATAGACAGGGTCACGGGAGAGACCCAGTACTTC

d_call: TRBD1
v_call: TRBV5-6
clone_size: NA
j_call: TRBJ2-4
cdr3_aa: CASTPGQGLRAKNIQYF
cdr3_nt: TGTGCCAGCACGCCGGGACAGGGACTTAGAGCCAAAAACATTCAGTACTTC

d_call: TRBD1
v_call: TRBV6-5
clone_size: NA
j_call: TRBJ1-4
cdr3_aa: CASSTGTGGEKLFF
cdr3_nt: TGTGCCAGCAGTACCGGGACAGGGGGTGAAAAACTGTTTTTT

d_call: NA
v_call: TRBV6-1
clone_size: once
j_call: TRBJ1-4
cdr3_aa: CASSGPSRASVATNEKLFF
cdr3_nt: TGTGCCAGCAGTGGACCCAGCAGGGCATCCGTTGCAACTAATGAAAAACTGTTTTTT

d_call: TRBD1
v_call: TRBV19
clone_size: NA
j_call: TRBJ1-5
cdr3_aa: CASSRGTGDVRTQPQHF
cdr3_nt: TGTGCCAGTAGTAGGGGGACAGGGGATGTGCGAACTCAGCCCCAGCATTTT